A selection of T cell receptor beta chains follows, all from one sample in a study of cytomegalovirus exposure and HLA in healthy donors. TCRdb's copy holds only in-frame clones and misses some; the assay was immunoSEQ multiplex PCR. The profile shows 200,000 or so clones, about 80% of them singletons. Source material: PBMCs. The receptors here all came from a woman aged 18-29 years in good health and CMV-seropositive. Each CDR3 is given without its conserved first and last residue.

J gene	V gene	CDR3 protein
TRBJ1-1	TRBV4-1	ASSQPTGRLTEAF
TRBJ1-1	TRBV28	ASFLVGVGNTEAF
TRBJ1-1	TRBV6-1	ASSDGDRGRGTEAF
TRBJ1-5	TRBV19	ASSGQRRNQPQH
TRBJ2-3	TRBV15	ATSRVGLSTDTQY
TRBJ2-6	TRBV5-5	ASSLASGDSGANVLT
TRBJ2-1	TRBV29-1	SVDAKFPYNEQF
TRBJ2-1	TRBV19	ATTPIAGGHNEQF
TRBJ1-2	TRBV5-4	ASSLSREGYGYT
TRBJ1-1	TRBV28	ASSWSGGALAF
TRBJ1-1	TRBV28	ASRLTLNTEAF
TRBJ1-6	TRBV5-8	ASSLSRGPRSSPLH
TRBJ1-5	TRBV6-4	ASSPGQGSNQPQH
TRBJ2-7	TRBV5-1	ASSPGGPGVGYEQY
TRBJ1-6	TRBV14	ASSRDSHSPLH
TRBJ2-2	TRBV21-1	ASSKALFRARGGFGELF
TRBJ2-3	TRBV5-4	ASSFGQGATTDTQY
TRBJ1-2	TRBV6-5	ASSYQTGGGYGYT
TRBJ2-5	TRBV5-4	ASSSRGPQETQY
TRBJ2-7	TRBV6-5	ASFKAGTGTYEQY
TRBJ1-5	TRBV19	ASRGQGNQPQH
TRBJ2-7	TRBV6-1	ASEPGNPLYEQY
TRBJ1-2	TRBV6-4	ASSGKDSGSYGYT
TRBJ2-2	TRBV7-2	ASSPTTGGVHTGELF
TRBJ2-2	TRBV5-4	ASSPGAPLGDRELF
TRBJ2-3	TRBV6-6	ASFRGGDTDTQY
TRBJ1-2	TRBV7-9	ASSHGGTGYGYT
TRBJ1-6	TRBV7-2	ASSLGGRPLNSPLH
TRBJ2-1	TRBV23-1	ASGLQFYNEQF
TRBJ1-1	TRBV4-1	ASSVRLQGTGSPRATEAF
TRBJ1-6	TRBV6-1	ASSVPGQGGTPLH
TRBJ1-1	TRBV5-1	ASSLTGPNTEAF
TRBJ1-1	TRBV29-1	SVEQGGAAEAF
TRBJ1-1	TRBV5-4	ASSRGDRGEAF
TRBJ2-3	TRBV11-3	ASSSPVWGRAGTGTDTQY
TRBJ2-5	TRBV29-1	SVAFVETQY
TRBJ2-3	TRBV10-3	AISGASGGITDTQY
TRBJ2-5	TRBV11-3	ASSLVLLAGETQY
TRBJ1-5	TRBV5-1	ASSLVPGSQPQH
TRBJ1-5	TRBV4-1	ASSYGGVYQPQH
TRBJ2-2	TRBV5-1	ASNAGTNTGELF
TRBJ1-6	TRBV9	ASSGVLGGYSPLH
TRBJ2-4	TRBV21-1	ASSPRAKNIQY
TRBJ2-3	TRBV7-9	ASSLAGTVDTQY
TRBJ1-2	TRBV7-6	ASSLVFRKRPYGYT
TRBJ1-2	TRBV5-4	ASSRGQGVNYGYT
TRBJ2-1	TRBV19	ASSLQLGEQF
TRBJ1-6	TRBV5-4	ASSFWGGNSPLH
TRBJ1-2	TRBV13	ASSLASAGGAT
TRBJ2-3	TRBV27	ASSSARGRTDTQY
TRBJ2-1	TRBV6-4	ASSEGLAGGSDEQF
TRBJ2-3	TRBV5-1	ASSFLGPTDTQY
TRBJ1-2	TRBV7-2	ASSLEGRDYGYT